This is a list of T cell receptor beta chains from one sample in a study of T cells in pancreatic ductal adenocarcinoma. Libraries were prepared by immunoSEQ multiplex PCR; TCRdb keeps only in-frame clonotypes and omits some of them. The data contain 16,000 or so clones, around 90% of them singletons. Sequences were obtained from PBMCs. These receptor sequences come from a human donor with pancreatic ductal adenocarcinoma. CDR3s include the opening cysteine and the closing phenylalanine or tryptophan. The order of the fields is D gene, J gene, clone size, V gene, CDR3 protein, CDR3 DNA. D genes are given only for firm matches. Some rows have no size entry. The others give once, few or many, or a class for an expanded clone.

>-|TRBJ2-3|-|TRBV9
CASSALGWTSTDTQYF
TGTGCCAGCAGCGCCCTAGGGTGGACTAGCACAGATACGCAGTATTTT
>-|TRBJ1-1|-|TRBV6-5
CASSYAGRRNTEAFF
TGTGCCAGCAGTTACGCGGGACGGCGGAACACTGAAGCTTTCTTT
>TRBD1|TRBJ2-7|once|TRBV11-2
CASSLSGRGNLYEQYF
TGTGCCAGCAGCTTATCGGGCAGGGGGAATCTCTACGAGCAGTACTTC
>-|TRBJ1-5|-|TRBV6-1
CASSEAPVLLPGHYSNQPQHF
TGTGCCAGCAGTGAAGCACCCGTCCTTTTGCCGGGACACTATAGCAATCAGCCCCAGCATTTT
>-|TRBJ2-7|few|TRBV5-1
CASSLGLPRSYEQYF
TGCGCCAGCAGCTTGGGGCTACCCCGCTCCTACGAGCAGTACTTC
>TRBD1|TRBJ2-7|-|TRBV9
CASSAGIGTGGYEQYF
TGTGCCAGCAGCGCAGGGATCGGGACAGGGGGCTACGAGCAGTACTTC
>TRBD2|TRBJ2-3|-|TRBV9
CASSPPGTSGGNKLRQYF
TGTGCCAGCAGCCCCCCCGGGACTAGCGGGGGGAATAAATTGAGGCAGTATTTT
>-|TRBJ2-5|-|TRBV19
CASSIDPPGSGEETQYF
TGTGCCAGTAGTATAGATCCCCCAGGGTCCGGTGAGGAGACCCAGTACTTC
>-|TRBJ1-6|-|TRBV13
CASSSRGPSSYNSPLHF
TGTGCCAGCAGCTCCCGGGGGCCGAGCTCCTATAATTCACCCCTCCACTTT
>TRBD1|TRBJ1-1|-|TRBV7-8
CASSFSILTGALNTEAFF
TGTGCCAGCAGTTTTAGCATACTCACAGGGGCGCTGAACACTGAAGCTTTCTTT
>-|TRBJ1-3|-|TRBV2
CASSEARQGNTIYF
TGTGCCAGCAGTGAAGCGCGGCAGGGAAACACCATATATTTT
>-|TRBJ1-5|once|TRBV5-4
CASSLQGSNQPQHF
TGTGCCAGCAGCTTGCAAGGGAGCAATCAGCCCCAGCATTTT
>-|TRBJ2-2|-|TRBV14
CASSQDLGGELFF
TGTGCCAGCAGCCAAGATCTAGGAGGGGAGCTGTTTTTT
>TRBD1|TRBJ2-7|-|TRBV7-2
CASSPQTGLAQYF
TGTGCCAGCAGCCCACAGACAGGGCTGGCGCAGTACTTC
>TRBD2|TRBJ2-1|-|TRBV14
CASSQDFGLAGGEQFF
TGTGCCAGCAGCCAAGATTTTGGGCTAGCGGGAGGAGAGCAGTTCTTC
>-|TRBJ2-4|-|TRBV7-2
CASSLGGARQYF
TGTGCCAGCAGCTTAGGGGGGGCGCGTCAGTACTTC
>-|TRBJ2-2|few|TRBV30
CAWSVLRGELFF
TGTGCCTGGAGTGTACTTCGCGGGGAGCTGTTTTTT
>TRBD1|TRBJ1-2|few|TRBV14
CASSPQGAASYGYTF
TGTGCCAGCAGTCCACAGGGGGCTGCTAGCTATGGCTACACCTTC
>TRBD1|TRBJ1-2|-|TRBV9
CASSARTGVTNYGYTF
TGTGCCAGCAGCGCCAGGACAGGGGTCACTAACTATGGCTACACCTTC
>TRBD2|TRBJ2-3|-|TRBV5-1
CASSSSGTSGSVGTQYF
TGCGCCAGCAGCTCATCCGGGACTAGCGGTTCGGTGGGTACGCAGTATTTT
>-|TRBJ1-2|-|TRBV5-6
CASSLHGAGVNYGYTF
TGTGCCAGCAGCTTGCACGGGGCAGGGGTTAACTATGGCTACACCTTC
>-|TRBJ2-7|-|TRBV7-2
CASSPLTDTSYEQYF
TGTGCCAGCAGCCCACTTACGGACACCAGCTACGAGCAGTACTTC
>TRBD1|TRBJ1-1|-|TRBV7-2
CASSLNILGQGYMNTEAFF
TGTGCCAGCAGCTTAAACATCTTGGGACAGGGGTACATGAACACTGAAGCTTTCTTT
>-|TRBJ2-7|-|TRBV2
CASTELTGTLTYEQYF
TGTGCCAGCACTGAATTGACCGGGACTCTTACCTACGAGCAGTACTTC
>TRBD1|TRBJ1-1|few|TRBV5-1
CASSPGQGARDTEAFF
TGCGCCAGCAGCCCGGGACAGGGGGCCCGGGACACTGAAGCTTTCTTT
>TRBD1|TRBJ1-5|-|TRBV7-2
CASTPEPGQGYQPQHF
TGTGCCAGCACCCCTGAGCCGGGACAGGGTTATCAGCCCCAGCATTTT
>TRBD1|TRBJ1-4|-|TRBV9
CASSVEEGTGVLLNF
TGTGCCAGCAGCGTAGAGGAAGGGACAGGGGTCCTTTTAAATTTT
>TRBD1|TRBJ1-4|-|TRBV10-3
CATGGTDEKLFF
TGTGCCACCGGGGGGACAGACGAAAAACTGTTTTTT
>TRBD1|TRBJ2-7|-|TRBV5-7
CASSLARQGAGSYEQYF
TGTGCCAGCAGCTTGGCCCGGCAGGGGGCTGGCTCCTACGAGCAGTACTTC
>-|TRBJ2-1|-|TRBV19
CASSLPPGSSYNEQFF
TGTGCCAGTAGCCTACCCCCAGGAAGCTCCTACAATGAGCAGTTCTTC
>-|TRBJ2-3|-|TRBV9
CASSVEGREPYTQYF
TGTGCCAGCAGCGTAGAGGGGCGCGAACCCTATACGCAGTATTTT
>-|TRBJ2-7|-|TRBV4-3
CASSQDRGYYEQYF
TGCGCCAGCAGCCAAGATCGAGGCTACTACGAGCAGTACTTC
>-|TRBJ2-6|-|TRBV2
CASSEARRLGNSGANVLTF
TGTGCCAGCAGTGAAGCGCGGAGACTAGGAAACTCTGGGGCCAACGTCCTGACTTTC
>-|TRBJ2-3|-|TRBV29-1
CSVEFSTDTQYF
TGCAGCGTTGAATTCAGCACAGATACGCAGTATTTT
>TRBD1|TRBJ2-1|-|TRBV27
CASRSWDREASEQFF
TGTGCCAGCAGGTCCTGGGACAGGGAGGCTAGTGAGCAGTTCTTC
>-|TRBJ1-2|-|TRBV7-2
CASSLGAGGDYGYTF
TGTGCCAGCAGCTTGGGGGCAGGTGGTGACTATGGCTACACCTTC
>-|TRBJ1-2|-|TRBV19
CASSYQVSNYGYTF
TGTGCCAGTAGTTACCAGGTATCTAACTATGGCTACACCTTC
>TRBD1|TRBJ2-1|once|TRBV11-1
CASSPQGARVYNEQFF
TGTGCCAGCAGCCCGCAGGGGGCGAGGGTCTACAATGAGCAGTTCTTC
>-|TRBJ1-4|-|TRBV2
CASSGQGGKLFF
TGTGCCAGCAGTGGTCAGGGAGGGAAACTGTTTTTT
>-|TRBJ2-3|-|TRBV5-4
CASSRGRGGMRTDTQYF
TGTGCCAGCAGCAGAGGACGTGGCGGGATGCGCACAGATACGCAGTATTTT
>-|TRBJ1-1|-|TRBV7-3
CASRTGPNTEAFF
TGTGCCAGCAGGACAGGTCCGAACACTGAAGCTTTCTTT
>TRBD1|TRBJ1-4|-|TRBV10-3
CAIGTGEKLFF
TGTGCCATCGGGACAGGCGAAAAACTGTTTTTT
>TRBD2|TRBJ2-2|few|TRBV7-6
CASSLSPGLDLNTGELFF
TGTGCCAGCAGCTTATCCCCGGGACTAGACCTAAACACCGGGGAGCTGTTTTTT
>TRBD2|TRBJ2-1|-|TRBV27
CASSSLTTGTSGKEQFF
TGTGCCAGCAGTTCATTAACCACCGGGACTAGCGGGAAGGAGCAGTTCTTC
>TRBD1|TRBJ2-7|-|TRBV5-1
CASSLEGQGGGSYEQYF
TGCGCCAGCAGCTTGGAGGGACAGGGGGGCGGATCCTACGAGCAGTACTTC
>-|TRBJ2-7|-|TRBV7-9
CASSLESSYEQYF
TGTGCCAGCAGCTTGGAGAGCTCCTACGAGCAGTACTTC
>TRBD1|TRBJ2-3|-|TRBV5-4
CASSSPGQGWTDTQYF
TGTGCCAGCAGCTCTCCGGGACAGGGGTGGACAGATACGCAGTATTTT